The 27 T cell receptor beta chains below were found in one sample sequenced in a study of cytomegalovirus exposure and HLA in healthy donors. This PCR relied on a set of 60 Vbeta primers and 13 Jbeta primers. The data were produced by immunoSEQ multiplex PCR, yet TCRdb's version contains in-frame clones alone and is incomplete. The sample records about 220,000 clones, roughly 82% being singletons. Sequenced sample: PBMCs. The receptors shown here come from a woman between 40 and 50 years old in good health and CMV-seropositive.

The chain joins TRBV2 to TRBJ2-5; unclear D gene. There are 15 residues in the CDR3. Germline V gene lookup returns CDR1 SNHLY and CDR2 FYNNEI. Trimming removed 4 bases at V and 1 base at J, with 13 bases between. The CDR3 region is CASSAGYSFQETQYF. The CDR3 bases are TGTGCCAGCAGTGCAGGCTACTCTTTCCAAGAGACCCAGTACTTC.

This chain connects TRBV4-3 to TRBJ1-3, with TRBD1 matching over 7 bases. Germline V lookup: CDR1 LGHNA, CDR2 YSLEER. The V gene end was trimmed by 3 bases and the J gene end by 7 bases; junction bases not matched to a gene: 6. The length of the CDR3 is 14 residues. CDR3 protein: CASSQRDSRNTIYF. In DNA, the CDR3 is TGCGCCAGCAGCCAGCGGGACAGCCGCAACACCATATATTTT.

Points on this clone: The sample contains more than one DNA sequence encoding this CDR3. The V and J genes are TRBV6-5 and TRBJ1-1; the D is unclear. This CDR3 spans 15 amino acids. The V end lost 4 bases, the J end lost 5 bases, and 17 bases lay between the germline ends. Germline assignment: CDR1 MNHEY and CDR2 SVGAGI. The chain's CDR3 is CASSSLLSANTEAFF. CDR3 sequence (DNA): TGTGCCAGCAGTTCCTTGCTGAGTGCGAATACTGAAGCTTTCTTT.

V and J are TRBV19 and TRBJ1-1; D is uncertain. CDR3 length: 13 residues. The V end was cut by 4 bases, the J end by 1 base, with 7 bases between. CDR1 and CDR2 (germline): LNHDA, SQIVND (reference sequence). The CDR3 region is CASSKTENTEAFF. DNA of the CDR3: TGTGCCAGTAGTAAAACTGAGAACACTGAAGCTTTCTTT.

The chain uses TRBV5-8 and TRBJ2-1; tentatively, D is TRBD1 (5 bases). Germline CDR1 SGHTS, CDR2 YDEGEE. This CDR3 comprises 14 residues. V was pared by 3 bases and J by 0 bases, with 7 bases between. CDR3 nucleotide sequence: TGTGCCAGCAGCTCAGGGCACTCCTACAATGAGCAGTTCTTC. Its protein product is CASSSGHSYNEQFF.

This chain joins TRBV19 and TRBJ1-2; D remains ambiguous. V lost 6 bases and J lost 2, with 10 bases in between. This CDR3 has 13 amino acids. CDR1 and CDR2 from the germline V gene are LNHDA and SQIVND (reference sequence). CDR3 residues: CASREDGNYGYTF. The CDR3 bases are TGTGCCAGTAGGGAGGATGGGAACTATGGCTACACCTTC.

V gene TRBV27 combines with J gene TRBJ2-5; 7 bases are a match to TRBD1. Germline-derived CDR1 and CDR2 are MNHEY and SMNVEV (reference sequence). The trim removed 3 bases at V and 4 bases at J, leaving 2 bases unmatched. There are 13 residues in the CDR3. The DNA of the CDR3 is TGTGCCAGCAGTTTCAACAGGGGAGAGACCCAGTACTTC. Amino acids: CASSFNRGETQYF.

The sample holds one count of this clone. The rearrangement links TRBV19 to TRBJ1-3, with 8 bases matching TRBD1. From germline, CDR1 is LNHDA and CDR2 SQIVND (reference sequence). This CDR3 contains 17 residues. The ends lost 0 bases at V and 0 bases at J; junction bases unmatched: 4. CDR3: CASSIDGTGTSGNTIYF. In DNA form, the CDR3 reads TGTGCCAGTAGTATAGATGGGACAGGCACCTCTGGAAACACCATATATTTT. Full variable domain (outside the CDR3, taken from reference TRBV19 and TRBJ1-3): DGGITQSPKYLFRKEGQNVTLSCEQNLNHDAMYWYRQDPGQGLRLIYYSQIVNDFQKGDIAEGYSVSREKKESFPLTVTSAQKNPTAFYLCASSIDGTGTSGNTIYFGEGSWLTVV.

This chain joins TRBV2 and TRBJ1-1; the match to TRBD1 covers 8 bases. CDR1 and CDR2 (germline): SNHLY, FYNNEI. Trimming took 6 bases from V and 4 from J; bases not matched to a gene: 7. CDR3 length: 14 residues. CDR3 amino acids: CASRGQGGTTEAFF. The CDR3, as DNA: TGTGCCAGCAGAGGACAGGGCGGGACCACTGAAGCTTTCTTT.

The chain carries TRBV5-1 and TRBJ2-5, with TRBD2 matching 11 bases. The assigned J gene may be wrong: the sequence end matches TRBJ2-7 better. This CDR3 is 15 amino acids long. Per the germline V gene, CDR1 is SGHRS and CDR2 is YFSETQ. The CDR3 protein is CASSLGLAGLYEQYF. The CDR3 region has the DNA TGCGCCAGCAGCTTGGGACTAGCGGGACTTTACGAGCAGTACTTC.

This clone was seen just once. The chain employs TRBV7-2 and TRBJ2-7, with a tentative D call TRBD1 (5 bases). Germline V lookup: CDR1 SGHTA, CDR2 FQGNSA. CDR3 size: 13 residues. Trimming removed 6 bases from V and 2 bases from J, with 11 bases in between. The CDR3 sequence: CASSPTGPYEQYF. The CDR3 region has the DNA TGTGCCAGCAGTCCCACAGGACCCTACGAGCAGTACTTC.

This chain links TRBV9 with TRBJ2-5, with TRBD1 identical over 7 bases. V dropped 2 bases and J dropped 3; count of bases not matched to a gene: 4. CDR1 is SGDLS and CDR2 is YYNGEE in the germline V gene. The length of the CDR3 is 14 residues. The CDR3 region is CASSVDTGEETQYF. The CDR3 coding sequence is TGTGCCAGCAGCGTGGATACAGGGGAAGAGACCCAGTACTTC.

This chain joins TRBV6-6 and TRBJ1-1; D gene uncertain. V gave up 0 bases and J gave up 7 bases, with 9 bases separating them. From germline, CDR1 is MNHNY and CDR2 SVGAGI (reference sequence). The CDR3 is made up of 13 amino acids. CDR3 in amino acids: CASSYSHRSEAFF. The CDR3 coding sequence is TGTGCCAGCAGTTACTCCCATCGTAGTGAAGCTTTCTTT.

The genes are TRBV5-1 and TRBJ1-4; perhaps TRBD1 as D (5 bases). CDR3 length: 15 residues. Germline V lookup: CDR1 SGHRS, CDR2 YFSETQ. V was trimmed by 3 bases and J by 6 bases, leaving 15 bases between them. The CDR3 coding sequence is TGCGCCAGCAGCTGGAGGGGTTCGTCGGATGAAAAACTGTTTTTT. Its translation: CASSWRGSSDEKLFF.

This rearrangement joins TRBV5-6 to TRBJ2-5, with a possible D match to TRBD1 (7 bases). CDR3 length equals 15 residues. Germline loops: CDR1 SGHDT, CDR2 YYEEEE. Between the trimmed V and J ends, which lost 3 bases and 5 bases, there was a span of 17 bases. The CDR3 reads CASSWTSGGLETQYF. The CDR3 nucleotides are TGTGCCAGCAGCTGGACGTCAGGGGGGCTGGAGACCCAGTACTTC.

This chain links TRBV25-1 with TRBJ1-1, with TRBD1 matching over 7 bases. Germline-derived CDR1 and CDR2 are MGHDK and SYGVNS. With V trimmed by 5 bases and J by 4 bases, 7 bases remained unmatched. The CDR3 consists of 14 residues. CDR3: CASSWAGGVTEAFF. The CDR3 nucleotides read TGTGCCAGCAGTTGGGCAGGGGGAGTCACTGAAGCTTTCTTT.

As regards this clone: Germline and junction disagree at one end, which may indicate a read error. V usage is TRBV11-3 and J usage is TRBJ1-6; TRBD1 might be the D (6 bases). Germline values: CDR1 SGHNT, CDR2 YENEEA. The length of the CDR3 is 12 residues. The CDR3 protein is CASSGGSGTKDF. The CDR3 DNA follows: TGTGCCAGCAGCGGGGGCTCCGGGACAAAGGACTTT. The whole variable domain, filled in from reference TRBV11-3 and TRBJ1-6, reads EAGVVQSPRYKIIEKKQPVAFWCNPISGHNTLYWYLQNLGQGPELLIRYENEEAVDDSQLPKDRFSAERLKGVDSTLKIQPAELGDSAVYLCASSGGSGTKDFGNGTRLTVT.

The CDR3 DNA reads as TGCAGCGTTGAAGAGGGGAGTGGCGGGCCCCAGCATTTT. The encoded protein is CSVEEGSGGPQHF. The genes are TRBV29-1 and TRBJ1-5; no firm D call. Per the germline V gene, CDR1 is SQVTM and CDR2 is ANQGSEA. The CDR3 has 13 residues. Trimming left V 0 bases short and J 9 bases short, with 12 bases between.

As for this clone: Relative to the germline gene, one junction end is altered; a read error may explain this. The rearrangement links TRBV7-9 to TRBJ1-2; unclear D gene. Germline loops: CDR1 SEHNR, CDR2 FQNEAQ (reference sequence). The CDR3 is 11 amino acids. The CDR3 DNA follows: TGTGCCAGCAGCCTCCAGGAGGGAAGGGCCTTC. Residues: CASSLQEGRAF.

J is TRBJ1-1 and V is TRBV5-6, with D hard to call. The CDR3 covers 11 residues. Trimming stripped 3 bases from V and 3 bases from J, with 3 bases between. In germline, CDR1 is SGHDT, CDR2 YYEEEE. As DNA, the CDR3 is TGTGCCAGCAGCTCGTACACTGAAGCTTTCTTT. This sequence encodes CASSSYTEAFF.

V and J are TRBV6-5 and TRBJ2-1; TRBD2 matches 9 bases. CDR3 length equals 16 residues. Germline lookup yields CDR1 MNHEY and CDR2 SVGAGI. After removal of 0 bases from V and 4 bases from J, the junction contained 4 bases not matched to a gene. The CDR3 nucleotides are TGTGCCAGCAGTTACTCGGCTAGCGGGACTTACAATGAGCAGTTCTTC. Translating it yields CASSYSASGTYNEQFF.

The chain has TRBV28 and TRBJ1-2, with 7 bases that match TRBD1. CDR3 length: 14 amino acids. Germline loops: CDR1 MDHEN, CDR2 SYDVKM. After removal of 2 bases from V and 4 bases from J, the junction contained 4 bases not matched to a gene. CDR3 residues: CASSLQGQIYGYTF. The DNA for the CDR3 is TGTGCCAGCAGTTTACAGGGACAGATCTATGGCTACACCTTC.

The chain carries TRBV30 and TRBJ1-1; TRBD1 matches 10 bases. The CDR3 has 16 amino acids. Germline assignment: CDR1 GTSNPN and CDR2 SVGIG (reference sequence). After removal of 1 base from V and 6 bases from J, the junction contained 11 bases not matched to a gene. CDR3 in amino acids: CAWSAVIDRGRSEAFF. Written as DNA, the CDR3 is TGTGCCTGGAGTGCCGTAATCGACAGGGGGCGGTCTGAAGCTTTCTTT.

The J gene is TRBJ1-4, the V gene TRBV27; D is unclear. CDR3 size: 15 residues. V dropped 4 bases and J dropped 0 bases, with 9 bases sitting between them. CDR1 and CDR2 (germline): MNHEY, SMNVEV (reference sequence). CDR3 in amino acids: CASSSLGSTNEKLFF. As DNA, the CDR3 is TGTGCCAGCAGTTCTCTCGGGTCAACTAATGAAAAACTGTTTTTT. The variable domain in full, with the rest retrieved from reference TRBV27 and TRBJ1-4, is EAQVTQNPRYLITVTGKKLTVTCSQNMNHEYMSWYRQDPGLGLRQIYYSMNVEVTDKGDVPEGYKVSRKEKRNFPLILESPSPNQTSLYFCASSSLGSTNEKLFFGSGTQLSVL.

The rearrangement joins TRBV2 to TRBJ2-5, with a possible D match to TRBD2 (5 bases). Germline-derived CDR1 and CDR2 are SNHLY and FYNNEI. Trimming pared 1 base from V and 7 bases from J, leaving 10 bases between. The CDR3 is 13 amino acids. CDR3 region: CASSEGVRVTQYF. CDR3 bases: TGTGCCAGCAGTGAAGGGGTGAGGGTGACCCAGTACTTC.

The chain combines TRBV6-5 with TRBJ1-5; 8 nucleotides agree with TRBD1. After removal of 5 bases from V and 6 bases from J, the junction contained 6 bases not matched to a gene. CDR1 is MNHEY, CDR2 SVGAGI, per germline. This CDR3 has 14 residues. The CDR3 here is CASSADRVGQPQHF. DNA of the CDR3: TGTGCCAGCAGTGCGGACAGGGTAGGTCAGCCCCAGCATTTT.

This clone was counted between two and nine times. The rearrangement uses TRBV30 and TRBJ2-2; perhaps TRBD2 as D (6 bases). The CDR3 extends over 13 amino acids. In germline, CDR1 is GTSNPN, CDR2 SVGIG (reference sequence). V lost 1 base and J lost 6, with 9 bases in between. The CDR3 loop is CAWSGTKSGELFF. DNA of the CDR3: TGTGCCTGGAGTGGGACTAAGTCCGGGGAGCTGTTTTTT.